Below, 24 T cell receptor beta chains from the same sample are listed, as sequenced in a study of T cells in Graves' hyperthyroidism and ophthalmopathy. TCR beta CDR3 regions were amplified from RNA transcripts. The HTBI primer set was used in a first-round RT-PCR of the TCR CDR3. TCRdb processed the multiplex PCR reads anew with MiXCR; each CDR3 protein has one entry. The sample includes about 700,000 distinct CDR3 sequences, approximately 42% of them seen just once. The specimen was peripheral blood or thyroid tissue (not recorded which). Every receptor here comes from an adult man with Graves' disease, either hyperthyroidism or ophthalmopathy (not recorded which).

This clonotype was observed a few times. The chain carries TRBV20-1 and TRBJ2-7, with 10 bases that match TRBD2. CDR1 DFQATT and CDR2 SNEGSKA come from the germline V gene (reference sequence). With 1 base clipped from V and 5 bases from J, the junction kept 8 bases outside the gene matches. The CDR3 has 15 amino acids. Written as DNA, the CDR3 is TGCAGTGCTAGAGTAGTGGCTAGCGGGAGAAACGAGCAGTACTTC. This sequence encodes CSARVVASGRNEQYF.

In this sample, this clonotype turned up many times. This rearrangement joins TRBV7-2 to TRBJ2-5, with D unresolved. Trimming left V 5 bases short and J 1 base short, with 11 bases between. CDR1 is SGHTA and CDR2 is FQGNSA in the germline V gene. The CDR3 is 14 residues long. The CDR3 sequence: CASSPGYRQETQYF. CDR3 nucleotide sequence: TGTGCCAGCAGCCCTGGGTATCGCCAAGAGACCCAGTACTTC.

This clonotype was observed many times. The V and J genes are TRBV29-1 and TRBJ2-2; 13 bases are a match to TRBD2. The germline V gene encodes CDR1 SQVTM and CDR2 ANQGSEA. The CDR3 spans 15 residues. V was clipped by 7 bases and J by 5 bases; unmatched bases: 7. Here the CDR3 DNA reads TGCAGCGCCGAGACTAGCGGGAGGAAAACCGGGGAGCTGTTTTTT. Translating gives CSAETSGRKTGELFF.

V gene TRBV7-3 combines with J gene TRBJ1-5, with 8 bases fitting TRBD1. The CDR3 extends over 14 amino acids. Germline loops: CDR1 SGHTA, CDR2 FQGTGA. Trimming cost V 2 bases and J 7 bases; bases outside gene matches: 4. CDR3 sequence (DNA): TGTGCCAGCAGCTTACAGGGGGCATACCAGCCCCAGCATTTT. Protein product: CASSLQGAYQPQHF.

This clonotype was counted only a few times. The rearrangement links TRBV7-9 to TRBJ1-5; D may be TRBD1 (6 bases). Germline lookup yields CDR1 SEHNR and CDR2 FQNEAQ (reference sequence). V shed 3 bases and J shed 1 base, with 10 bases lying between them. This CDR3 is built from 15 residues. CDR3 nucleotide sequence: TGTGCCAGCAGCTTGGGGGACAAGAGCAATCAGCCCCAGCATTTT. Protein sequence: CASSLGDKSNQPQHF.

The genes are TRBV20-1 and TRBJ2-7, with TRBD2 as a possible D gene (6 bases). The CDR3 sequence is 17 residues long. Deletions cut 3 bases from V and 0 bases from J, with 21 bases between. Looked up from germline, CDR1 is DFQATT and CDR2 is SNEGSKA (reference sequence). The CDR3 here is CSASTVGRSGRSYEQYF. As DNA, the CDR3 is TGCAGTGCTAGTACGGTGGGGAGAAGCGGGCGCTCCTACGAGCAGTACTTC.

The rearrangement joins TRBV19 to TRBJ1-5; D call uncertain. CDR3 length: 16 amino acids. Trimming removed 2 bases at V and 2 bases at J, with 13 bases between. CDR1 is LNHDA, CDR2 SQIVND, per germline (reference sequence). The CDR3: CASSITSPDRNQPQHF. For the CDR3, the DNA is TGTGCCAGTAGTATAACCAGCCCGGATCGCAATCAGCCCCAGCATTTT.

This clonotype came up once. This rearrangement joins TRBV25-1 to TRBJ1-2, with no clear D. This CDR3 region has 14 residues. Trimming removed 5 bases from V and 8 bases from J, with 18 bases in between. CDR1 is MGHDK, CDR2 SYGVNS, per germline. The CDR3 nucleotides are TGTGCCAGCAGTCCGGGCGCGGGAACTCGGGGCTACACCTTC. Amino acid sequence: CASSPGAGTRGYTF.

Turning to this clonotype: This may be a read error, as it is one base from a much larger clone. The V gene is TRBV29-1, the J gene TRBJ1-1; 8 nucleotides agree with TRBD1. CDR1 is SQVTM and CDR2 is ANQGSEA in the germline V gene. The CDR3 totals 13 residues. V shed 6 bases and J 0 bases; nucleotides not matched to a gene: 3. The CDR3 loop is CSVQGVMNTEAFF. The CDR3 region has the DNA TGCAGCGTACAGGGGGTAATGAACACTGAAGCTTTCTTT.

For this clonotype: A much larger clone differs from this one at a single base, so this may be a read error. The V call is TRBV7-6, the J call TRBJ2-7; 8 bases are a match to TRBD1. Germline loops: CDR1 SGHVS, CDR2 FNYEAQ. The CDR3 is 15 residues long. The V and J ends lost 3 bases and 5 bases, in that order; junction bases with no gene match: 9. The CDR3 loop reads CASSFRSTGDHEQYF. The CDR3 bases are TGTGCCAGCAGCTTCCGCTCGACAGGGGACCACGAGCAGTACTTC.

The sample holds a few counts of this clonotype. The chain joins TRBV7-9 to TRBJ1-2, with D possibly being TRBD1 (5 bases). The germline V gene has CDR1 SEHNR and CDR2 FQNEAQ (reference sequence). CDR3 size: 17 residues. The V and J ends lost 6 bases and 2 bases respectively, with 22 bases between them. This CDR3 reads CASRPQGARRLNYGYTF. In nucleotides, the CDR3 is TGTGCCAGCAGACCGCAGGGTGCGAGGAGACTAAACTATGGCTACACCTTC.

This chain joins TRBV7-9 and TRBJ1-5, with D perhaps matching TRBD1 (5 bases). Trimming removed 5 bases at V and 6 bases at J, with 8 bases between. CDR1 is SEHNR and CDR2 is FQNEAQ in the germline V gene (reference sequence). This CDR3 is 12 amino acids long. CDR3 DNA sequence: TGTGCCAGCAGCGCTGACAGTCAGCCCCAGCATTTT. Its translation is CASSADSQPQHF.

This sequence joins TRBV10-3 and TRBJ1-6; the D is unclear. The CDR3 consists of 15 residues. Germline V gene data show CDR1 as ENHRY and CDR2 as SYGVKD. Deletions cut 11 bases from V and 8 bases from J, with 22 bases between. The CDR3 is CAGSPVLGSYSPLHF. CDR3 sequence (DNA): TGTGCCGGCAGCCCGGTTTTAGGGAGTTATTCACCCCTCCACTTT.

This clonotype was seen a handful of times. This rearrangement joins TRBV4-1 to TRBJ2-5; D is uncertain. CDR1 is MGHRA, CDR2 YSYEKL, per germline. This CDR3 region has 14 residues. Trimming took off 1 base at V and 5 bases at J, with 11 bases between the two ends. CDR3 nucleotides: TGCGCCAGCAGCCAAGGGACCGCCTGGGAGACCCAGTACTTC. It yields the protein CASSQGTAWETQYF.

Only a few counts were recorded for this clonotype. This chain joins TRBV11-2 and TRBJ2-5; the D is unclear. The CDR3 extends over 12 amino acids. Per the germline V gene, CDR1 is SGHAT and CDR2 is FQNNGV. V was clipped by 0 bases and J by 4 bases, with 3 bases between them. The CDR3 DNA reads as TGTGCCAGCAGCTTAGAATCAGAGACCCAGTACTTC. Residues: CASSLESETQYF.

On this clonotype itself: A read error may be the cause here, since a much bigger clone is one base away. J is TRBJ2-2 and V is TRBV19; perhaps D is TRBD1 or TRBD2 (5 bases each). V was trimmed by 7 bases and J by 0 bases, leaving 15 bases between them. This CDR3 is 16 amino acids long. The germline CDR1 and CDR2 sequences are LNHDA and SQIVND (reference sequence). This CDR3 is CASTRASSANTGELFF. DNA of the CDR3: TGTGCCAGTACCAGGGCTAGCTCCGCGAACACCGGGGAGCTGTTTTTT.

This rearrangement joins TRBV10-3 to TRBJ1-5, with TRBD1 matching 12 bases. Germline CDR1 reads ENHRY; CDR2 reads SYGVKD. There are 19 residues in the CDR3. Germline trimming cut 2 bases from V and 6 bases from J; bases unmatched to any gene: 14. CDR3 sequence: CAISEVGTGGWLLIQPQHF. The CDR3 DNA reads as TGTGCCATCAGTGAGGTTGGGACAGGGGGCTGGTTGTTAATTCAGCCCCAGCATTTT.

Turning to this clonotype: Just one base apart from a much larger clone, this may be a read error. This sequence joins TRBV7-9 and TRBJ2-6, with unresolved D. The CDR3 is made up of 10 amino acids. Germline V lookup: CDR1 SEHNR, CDR2 FQNEAQ (reference sequence). V was cut by 10 bases and J by 2 bases, with 0 bases left in between. This CDR3 reads CATGANVLTF. The CDR3 DNA is TGTGCCACTGGGGCCAACGTCCTGACTTTC.

The rearrangement joins TRBV7-6 to TRBJ2-6; D gene ambiguous. CDR1 and CDR2 (germline): SGHVS, FNYEAQ. V dropped 4 bases and J dropped 0 bases, with 16 bases sitting between them. The CDR3 runs to 18 residues. The CDR3 nucleotides read TGTGCCAGCAGCTCCCCGGGCCTCCGGCTCTCTGGGGCCAACGTCCTGACTTTC. Amino acid sequence: CASSSPGLRLSGANVLTF.

V gene TRBV19 combines with J gene TRBJ2-5; D unresolved. CDR3 size: 16 residues. CDR1 and CDR2 from the germline V gene are LNHDA and SQIVND (reference sequence). The germline V and J ends were trimmed by 1 base and 1 base, with 13 bases remaining between them. Here the CDR3 DNA reads TGTGCCAGTAGTATAGGTCGGATGTTGGTCCAAGAGACCCAGTACTTC. This gives the protein CASSIGRMLVQETQYF.

Ten or more counts support this clonotype. The rearrangement uses TRBV29-1 and TRBJ1-4; 7 bases match TRBD1. Germline CDR1 and CDR2: SQVTM and ANQGSEA. The CDR3 is 14 amino acids. The trim removed 4 bases at V and 7 bases at J, leaving 9 bases unmatched. The CDR3 region has the DNA TGCAGCGTTGGGGACAGAGGAGGAGGTGAAAAACTGTTTTTT. This translates into CSVGDRGGGEKLFF.

The chain joins TRBV7-9 to TRBJ2-5, with D possibly being TRBD1 (6 bases). Germline-derived CDR1 and CDR2 are SEHNR and FQNEAQ (reference sequence). Trimming cost V 4 bases and J 7 bases, with 16 bases left between them. The CDR3 spans 14 residues. In DNA form, the CDR3 reads TGTGCCAGCAGCTCAACCGGGACACGGGGGACCCAGTACTTC. This codes for CASSSTGTRGTQYF.

The CDR3 loop is CASSTNSGRARGYTF. Here the CDR3 DNA reads TGTGCCAGCAGTACTAACTCAGGCCGGGCGCGGGGCTACACCTTC. The gene calls are TRBV9 and TRBJ1-2; no reliable D call. V lost 5 bases, J lost 8 bases, and 22 bases lay in between. The germline gives CDR1 SGDLS, CDR2 YYNGEE. The CDR3 is 15 amino acids.

The rearrangement uses TRBV24-1 and TRBJ1-1; D might be TRBD1 (5 bases). CDR1 and CDR2 (germline): KGHDR, SFDVKD. Trimming pared 4 bases from V and 2 bases from J, leaving 10 bases between. The CDR3 runs to 14 residues. The CDR3: CATSEAGSNTEAFF. CDR3 coding DNA: TGTGCCACCAGTGAGGCAGGGTCCAACACTGAAGCTTTCTTT.